The 22 T cell receptor beta chains below all came from one sample that was sequenced in a study of blood T cell repertoires in COVID-19. Here immunoSEQ multiplex PCR was the method, and the copy in TCRdb shows in-frame clones only, minus some. This repertoire shows some 290,000 clones, around nine tenths found once; its top ten account for 11%. Sequences were obtained from peripheral blood. These receptors were collected from a woman younger than 45 with COVID-19, enrolled during active disease.

The CDR3 region has the DNA TGTGCCAGCAGCCCGAACGGGACACCCCGTCGGACCCAGTACTTC. Translating it yields CASSPNGTPRRTQYF. The chain combines TRBV28 with TRBJ2-5; weak D call: TRBD1 (6 bases). Germline V gene data show CDR1 as MDHEN and CDR2 as SYDVKM. The CDR3 consists of 15 residues. Between the trimmed V and J ends, which lost 6 bases and 7 bases, there was a span of 21 bases. Drawing the rest from reference TRBV28 and TRBJ2-5, the complete variable domain is DVKVTQSSRYLVKRTGEKVFLECVQDMDHENMFWYRQDPGLGLRLIYFSYDVKMKEKGDIPEGYSVSREKKERFSLILESASTNQTSMYLCASSPNGTPRRTQYFGPGTRLLVL.

The chain links TRBV7-9 to TRBJ1-6; weak D call: TRBD1 (5 bases). Germline V gene data show CDR1 as SEHNR and CDR2 as FQNEAQ (reference sequence). This CDR3 has 15 residues. The germline V and J ends were trimmed by 5 bases and 3 bases, with 11 bases remaining between them. The CDR3 nucleotides are TGTGCCAGCAGCCCAGGGCTCGACTATAATTCACCCCTCCACTTT. Translating it yields CASSPGLDYNSPLHF.

This rearrangement joins TRBV15 to TRBJ2-2; the match to TRBD2 covers 7 bases. This CDR3 region has 15 residues. CDR1 and CDR2 from the germline V gene are LNHNV and YYDKDF (reference sequence). V trimming: 1 base; J trimming: 5 bases; junction bases outside the gene matches: 4. The CDR3 DNA sequence: TGTGCCACCAGCAGAGGGGGAGGGATTACCGGGGAGCTGTTTTTT. This encodes CATSRGGGITGELFF.

This sequence joins TRBV28 and TRBJ2-7; D not resolved. The CDR3 has 13 amino acids. Germline CDR1 MDHEN, CDR2 SYDVKM. Trimming pared 5 bases from V and 0 bases from J, leaving 8 bases between. CDR3 DNA sequence: TGTGCCAGCAGTCCAGGAACCTCCTACGAGCAGTACTTC. This sequence encodes CASSPGTSYEQYF. The complete variable domain, with remaining parts taken from reference TRBV28 and TRBJ2-7, reads DVKVTQSSRYLVKRTGEKVFLECVQDMDHENMFWYRQDPGLGLRLIYFSYDVKMKEKGDIPEGYSVSREKKERFSLILESASTNQTSMYLCASSPGTSYEQYFGPGTRLTVT.

The rearrangement links TRBV10-3 to TRBJ2-7; TRBD2 matches 7 bases. Germline values: CDR1 ENHRY, CDR2 SYGVKD. This CDR3 is 14 amino acids long. Losses at the gene ends were 2 bases for V and 0 bases for J; bases not matched to a gene: 1. CDR3 nucleotide sequence: TGTGCCATCAGTGAGAGCGGGGCCTCCTACGAGCAGTACTTC. Protein sequence: CAISESGASYEQYF.

The chain combines TRBV10-1 with TRBJ2-7, with 8 bases identical to TRBD1. Looked up from germline, CDR1 is WNHNN and CDR2 is SYGVQD (reference sequence). The CDR3 consists of 15 residues. Trimming cost V 3 bases and J 5 bases; bases outside gene matches: 9. CDR3 loop: CASSDHRQGSDEQYF. CDR3 bases: TGCGCCAGCAGTGACCATCGACAGGGGAGCGACGAGCAGTACTTC.

This clone was seen a single time. The chain is built from TRBV28 and TRBJ1-5, with D possibly matching TRBD1 (5 bases). The CDR3 consists of 15 residues. CDR1 and CDR2 (germline): MDHEN, SYDVKM. V gave up 6 bases and J gave up 2 bases, with 14 bases separating them. The CDR3 coding sequence is TGTGCCAGCAGCTCATCAGGGTTTGGCAATCAGCCCCAGCATTTT. Its translation is CASSSSGFGNQPQHF.

V is TRBV19 and J is TRBJ2-7, with TRBD2 matching over 7 bases. V dropped 3 bases and J dropped 5; count of bases not matched to a gene: 10. CDR1 and CDR2 (germline): LNHDA, SQIVND (reference sequence). This CDR3 comprises 15 residues. CDR3 protein: CASSMNNGRIDEQYF. As DNA, the CDR3 is TGTGCCAGTAGTATGAATAACGGGAGGATCGACGAGCAGTACTTC.

The chain is built from TRBV5-4 and TRBJ1-5; D not resolved. This CDR3 is built from 15 residues. Germline V gene lookup returns CDR1 SGHNT and CDR2 YYREEE (reference sequence). Trimming shortened V by 0 bases and J by 1 base, and 8 bases separated the two germline ends. CDR3 nucleotides: TGTGCCAGCAGCTTGGACGGGAACAGCAATCAGCCCCAGCATTTT. This codes for CASSLDGNSNQPQHF.

This chain links TRBV5-6 with TRBJ2-7, with 9 positions matching TRBD2. V was pared by 0 bases and J by 1 base, with 5 bases of the junction left unmatched. The germline CDR1 and CDR2 sequences are SGHDT and YYEEEE. CDR3 length equals 16 residues. The DNA of the CDR3 is TGTGCCAGCAGCTTGGTTTGGCGGGAGGGGTCCTACGAGCAGTACTTC. This sequence encodes CASSLVWREGSYEQYF.

This chain connects TRBV6-6 to TRBJ2-6; 7 nucleotides match TRBD1. CDR1 is MNHNY, CDR2 SVGAGI, per germline (reference sequence). There are 16 residues in the CDR3. V lost 5 bases, J lost 4 bases, and 8 bases stayed unmatched. This CDR3 reads CASSPRDSSGANVLTF. The CDR3 DNA sequence: TGTGCCAGCAGTCCCCGGGACAGCTCAGGGGCCAACGTCCTGACTTTC.

The rearrangement uses TRBV5-8 and TRBJ2-1; 7 bases are shared with TRBD2. The junction had 2 bases not matched to a gene; V was cut back by 4 bases and J by 7 bases. CDR3 length equals 12 residues. Germline V CDR1 and CDR2: SGHTS, YDEGEE. Here the CDR3 DNA reads TGTGCCAGCAGCAATAGCGGGAATGAGCAGTTCTTC. It codes for CASSNSGNEQFF.

This chain uses TRBV7-2 with TRBJ1-6; D not certain. This CDR3 is 15 amino acids long. Germline V gives CDR1 SGHTA, CDR2 FQGNSA. The V end was cut by 1 base, the J end by 6 bases, with 10 bases between. The CDR3 sequence is CASSLVGQTNSPLHF. The CDR3 DNA is TGTGCCAGCAGCTTAGTTGGGCAGACTAATTCACCCCTCCACTTT.

This chain uses TRBV19 with TRBJ2-3; 8 bases align to TRBD2. With 5 bases clipped from V and 6 bases from J, the junction kept 7 bases outside the gene matches. The germline V gene has CDR1 LNHDA and CDR2 SQIVND (reference sequence). The length of the CDR3 is 14 residues. The CDR3 loop is CASSASGSADTQYF. The CDR3 DNA is TGTGCCAGTAGTGCGAGCGGGAGCGCTGATACGCAGTATTTT.

The chain's CDR3 is CASDQTVPFPGEQYF. CDR3 in DNA: TGTGCCAGCGACCAAACAGTCCCATTCCCGGGGGAGCAGTACTTC. The chain carries TRBV21-1 and TRBJ2-7; the table names TRBD2, a call not compared with the DNA. TRBV21-1 is recorded as a pseudogene. This CDR3 region has 15 residues.

This chain links TRBV5-1 with TRBJ1-1, with D perhaps TRBD1 (6 bases). CDR3 size: 14 residues. CDR1 is SGHRS, CDR2 YFSETQ, per germline. V lost 4 bases, J lost 1 base, and 11 bases lay in between. The DNA of the CDR3 is TGCGCCAGCAGCACTACAGGGACGAACACTGAAGCTTTCTTT. This encodes CASSTTGTNTEAFF.

This clone has only a few counts. The V gene is TRBV28, the J gene TRBJ2-7; 7 nucleotides align to TRBD2. This CDR3 comprises 15 residues. Germline V gene sequence: CDR1 MDHEN, CDR2 SYDVKM. J gave up 6 bases and V 2 bases, and 10 bases lay outside the gene matches. In DNA, the CDR3 is TGTGCCAGCAGTTTAACGTCCGGGGGGAGGTCCGAGCAGTACTTC. This translates into CASSLTSGGRSEQYF.

This sequence joins TRBV28 and TRBJ2-1; TRBD2 aligns across 7 bases. V was pared by 7 bases and J by 0 bases, with 6 bases of the junction left unmatched. Per germline, CDR1 MDHEN and CDR2 SYDVKM. CDR3 length: 15 amino acids. CDR3 loop: CASMGGRDSYNEQFF. The CDR3, as DNA: TGTGCCAGCATGGGGGGGAGGGACTCCTACAATGAGCAGTTCTTC.

This sequence joins TRBV5-8 and TRBJ1-4; D is ambiguous. The CDR3 is 14 residues long. Trimming took off 4 bases at V and 7 bases at J, with 14 bases between the two ends. Germline V gene data show CDR1 as SGHTS and CDR2 as YDEGEE. The CDR3 DNA reads TGTGCCAGCAGCCCACACCTTAGAGGTGAAAAACTGTTTTTT. Its protein is CASSPHLRGEKLFF.

The chain has TRBV2 and TRBJ1-5; D is undetermined. V was trimmed by 11 bases and J by 5 bases, leaving 16 bases between them. The CDR3 consists of 13 residues. Germline V gene lookup returns CDR1 SNHLY and CDR2 FYNNEI. The CDR3 sequence is CACREADYQPQHF. The CDR3 DNA is TGTGCCTGCCGGGAGGCAGATTATCAGCCCCAGCATTTT.

The rearrangement links TRBV7-9 to TRBJ1-5, with D tentatively TRBD1 (6 bases). The CDR3 has 15 residues. The germline V and J ends were trimmed by 5 bases and 3 bases, with 14 bases remaining between them. Germline CDR1 SEHNR, CDR2 FQNEAQ (reference sequence). The CDR3 DNA sequence: TGTGCCAGCAGCCGAGGGGGAGGGAACAATCAGCCCCAGCATTTT. Translating gives CASSRGGGNNQPQHF.

The chain recombines TRBV7-3 with TRBJ1-6; D not certain. This CDR3 contains 12 residues. Germline values: CDR1 SGHTA, CDR2 FQGTGA. V lost 8 bases and J lost 7, with 9 bases in between. CDR3 sequence (DNA): TGTGCCAGCGGTTGGGAGAATTCACCCCTCCACTTT. This encodes CASGWENSPLHF.